One T cell receptor beta chain is described in this entry. Its antigen is as yet unknown. Profiling relied on immunoSEQ multiplex PCR, and the TCRdb table lists in-frame clones only, not all of them. The repertoire holds just under 75,000 clones, with 73% as singletons. The germline V gene has CDR1 LNHDA and CDR2 SQIVND (reference sequence). There are 14 residues in the CDR3. V lost 7 bases and J 3 bases, leaving 10 bases between the germline ends. This sample was taken from a study of vaccination effects on CD4 cells after COVID-19. Study-level points and caveats: Cross-reactivity with common cold coronaviruses was shown by only 1 of 255 vaccine-induced clones in healthy vaccinees. Early post-infection timepoints were absent, and convalescent patients were few.

Having been cultured for approximately ten days, the cells underwent CD4+ T cell isolation. Of the BNT162b2 and mRNA-1273 vaccines, participants received two doses of one or the other. The clonotype was recovered from a human donor who received a COVID-19 vaccine. The specimen comprised CD4+ T cells from PBMCs cultured without peptide, sampled after COVID-19 vaccination. The rearrangement joins TRBV19 to TRBJ2-6, with D perhaps TRBD1 (6 bases). The CDR3 reads CASNGGYGANVLTF. CDR3 DNA: TGTGCCAGTAATGGGGGCTATGGGGCCAACGTCCTGACTTTC.